This T cell receptor (beta chain) originates from a study of vaccination and CD4 T cells after COVID-19 (dated by TCRdb to between 2021 and 2024). A note on the overall study: Every convalescent patient had a positive nasal swab PCR test for SARS-CoV-2, with mild disease in nine patients and severe disease in one. Each participant got two doses of either the Pfizer-BioNTech BNT162b2 vaccine (n=8) or the Moderna mRNA-1273 vaccine (n=2). In around 9 COVID-19 convalescent patients and a few infection-naive healthy vaccine recipients, researchers compared the spike-specific CD4+ TCR repertoire from before mRNA vaccination with the repertoire from after. The convalescent cohort comprised six males and four females, including two Hispanic individuals, seven Caucasians, two Asians and one multiracial person. Culture stimuli were overlapping spike peptide pools from SARS-CoV-2 and from the common cold coronaviruses HCoV-NL63, HCoV-OC43 and HCoV-229E. In control cultures, a CEFX viral epitope pool was used as positive control, an HIV-1 Nef peptide pool was used as negative control, or no peptide was added. Post-vaccine blood samples were collected a median of around 70 days after the second vaccine dose, ranging from about 14 to 241 days. Post-COVID blood samples were collected from convalescent patients a median of roughly 100 days after diagnosis, with a range of roughly 35 to 161 days.

Receptors were amplified or captured by PCR. DNA from cultured CD4+ T cells underwent TCR sequencing with the Oncomine TCR Beta short-read assay at the Johns Hopkins FTIC core. The QIAamp micro DNA kit was used to extract genomic DNA from the cultured CD4+ T cells. Oncomine TCR Beta libraries made from cultured CD4+ T cells were pooled using unique dual indexes and sequenced on an Illumina iSeq 100. The study's processing was this. Non-productive sequences were removed, and CDR3s not starting with C, not ending with F or W, or shorter than 7 amino acids were discarded. Antigen-specific clonotypes were identified with the MANAFEST web application by comparing peptide-stimulated wells with reference and other culture wells. Positive clones required FDR below 0.05, an odds ratio above 5, and productive frequency above 0.1% in at least two of three replicate wells. A clonotype was classed as cross-reactive if the clonotype showed significant expansion both in SARS-CoV-2 spike wells and in at least one common cold coronavirus spike condition. Using R version 3.6.1, CDR3 homology was evaluated through Levenshtein distances (stringdist) along with unrooted phylogenetic trees (ape). The public sequencing data were trimmed at Q25 with fastp and processed into clonotypes with MiXCR by TCRdb, which kept only in-frame beta chains. Rows merge per CDR3 protein into single entries with the most common DNA and genes. The V and J calls and clone size come from TCRdb's table, not from the authors' own analysis. In all, the sample holds 15,000 to 20,000 distinct CDR3 sequences, and roughly three fifths of those were seen once. Of the sample, 6.6% falls within the top ten clones.

Comments on this clonotype: The specificity of this receptor is unknown. Base qualities are not at hand, and no much larger clone is one base apart.

General study outcomes and caveats: The number of convalescent patients in the study was relatively small, and the study did not examine early timepoints following natural infection. An increase in the median number of SARS-CoV-2-reactive clonotypes from roughly 20 after infection to roughly 39 after vaccination was observed, but the change was not found to be significant. In convalescent patients, nearly all vaccine-specific clones (304 of 307) were found to be mono-reactive for SARS-CoV-2 spike rather than cross-reactive with common cold coronaviruses. Among convalescent patients, a median roughly 84% of the SARS-CoV-2-reactive clones seen after vaccination appeared only after vaccination, which suggests priming specific to the vaccine.

Including cysteine and phenylalanine, the CDR3 has 17 amino acids. Only CDR3 DNA is held: 51 bases, read in frame from base 1. The germline V gene sets CDR1 to MNHEY and CDR2 to SVGEGT. The junction shows trimming of 4 bases on V and 2 bases on J, plus 19 bases between the germline ends. The treatment or condition label on this specimen signifies: approximately nine-day PBMC culture with coronavirus spike peptide pools or control peptides (ViraFEST assay). The ViraFEST assay was used in the study, in which antigen-specific T cells were expanded with peptide pools and expanded clonotypes were subsequently identified by TCR sequencing. The convalescent patients' positive SARS-CoV-2 PCR tests fell between March and December 2020, which was before the Alpha, Beta and Delta variants emerged in the United States. Fewer than 2.5 million PBMCs per well were cultured in IMDM with roughly 4.8% human AB serum and 8 to 10 IU/ml IL-2, plus 10 ug/ml peptide pools. On days 3 and 7, half of the culture medium was replaced with fresh IL-2-containing medium. After around 11 days of culture, CD4+ T cells were isolated by negative selection with the EasySep CD4+ T cell isolation kit. Ficoll-Paque Plus gradient centrifugation was used to isolate PBMCs from whole blood, and the isolated PBMCs were then either used fresh or cryopreserved at -140C. In general, triplicate wells were set up for every culture condition.

The source is a human donor who had recovered from COVID-19. Sample: CD4+ T cells from blood, cultured in vitro, taken before SARS-CoV-2 vaccination. The rearrangement combines TRBV6-2 or TRBV6-3 with TRBJ2-3; TRBD2 is perhaps the D gene, given 5 matching bases. The nucleotide sequence is TGTGCCAGCAGTTTTACCGCCGCGACTACCCACACAGATACGCAGTATTTT. The translation is CASSFTAATTHTDTQYF.